This TCR beta chain was obtained from a study of a mutant IDH1 vaccine in newly diagnosed glioma. As for the study in general: Treated patients showed a male proportion of around 62%, a female proportion of about 40%, and a mean age of 40.4 years. Patients had received radiotherapy, temozolomide, or both previously, most receiving both. In the visit schedule, V12 fell in week 35, while V13 fell in week 47.

Between the trimmed V and J ends, which lost 3 bases and 3 bases, there was a span of 11 bases. This CDR3 comprises 15 residues. From germline, CDR1 is MGHDK and CDR2 SYGVNS. This clone occurred once. What it binds is not known. The time point denotes: week 35, safety follow-up. Doses comprised 300 ug of mutant IDH1 20-mer peptide each, plus topical imiquimod. The donor cohort comprised cases of new WHO grade 3 or 4 IDH1-mutant, ATRX-lost astrocytoma. Repertoires were generated with immunoSEQ multiplex PCR, while TCRdb's copy carries only in-frame clones and drops some. The profile shows around 40,000 clones, roughly nine tenths of them singletons.

V usage is TRBV25-1 and J usage is TRBJ2-2; the D gene is possibly TRBD1 (6 bases). The source was PBMCs, collected from a glioma patient whose treatment included an IDH1 peptide vaccine. This receptor was obtained from a man aged 35-49 years with glioma. CDR3 residues: CASSDWTAHTGELFF. The CDR3 DNA follows: TGTGCCAGCAGTGACTGGACAGCGCACACCGGGGAGCTGTTTTTT.